The sequence of this TCR beta chain was determined in a study of T-cell reconstitution after alpha-beta-depleted transplantation in children. The V gene's germline CDR1 is ENHRY and CDR2 SYGVKD. After removal of 3 bases from V and 3 bases from J, the junction contained 5 bases not matched to a gene. CDR3 length: 15 residues. In this sample, this clonotype turned up many times. Preparation of the TCRbeta library was carried out with unique molecular identifiers. TCRdb re-analysed the PCR reads in MiXCR, keeping a single row per CDR3 protein. The profile shows about 540,000 distinct CDR3 sequences, around 17% of them singletons.

The clonotype was recovered from a human donor who donated a stem cell graft to a child with acute lymphoblastic leukemia. The V and J genes are TRBV10-3 and TRBJ2-3; 8 nucleotides match TRBD1. Specimen: PBMCs from the stem cell graft donor, collected from the stem cell graft. The DNA of the CDR3 is TGTGCCATCAGTGACAGGGGGCGAGGTACAGATACGCAGTATTTT. This encodes CAISDRGRGTDTQYF.